A selection of T cell receptor beta chains follows, all from one sample in a study of cytomegalovirus exposure and HLA in healthy donors. Some clones are missing from TCRdb's copy, which holds only in-frame ones; the method was immunoSEQ multiplex PCR. The table records 200,000 to 250,000 clones, more than 80% of them present only once. Sequencing was carried out using PBMCs. The receptor source for this set is a man aged 30 to 45 in good health and CMV-seronegative. Each CDR3 is given with its conserved first and last residue. The D gene is left open where the match is weak. Rows give clone size only sometimes, using once, few, many, or a class for an expanded clone.

j_call,d_call,clone_size,v_call,cdr3_nt,cdr3_aa
TRBJ2-5,TRBD2,NA,TRBV19,TGTGCCAGTAGTAGAGTAGCGGGGGGTCAAGAGACCCAGTACTTC,CASSRVAGGQETQYF
TRBJ1-5,NA,NA,TRBV7-8,TGTGCCAGCAGCTTGACAGAGTTCAATCAGCCCCAGCATTTT,CASSLTEFNQPQHF
TRBJ2-1,NA,NA,TRBV5-1,TGCGCCAGCAGCTTGGAAGAGACTTCTTACAATGAGCAGTTCTTC,CASSLEETSYNEQFF
TRBJ1-4,NA,NA,TRBV2,TGTGCCAGCAGTGTGAACACGGCGCAGGATGAAAAACTGTTTTTT,CASSVNTAQDEKLFF
TRBJ1-4,NA,few,TRBV29-1,TGCAGCCTTGGGGGGCGGGCGGGTGAAAAACTGTTTTTT,CSLGGRAGEKLFF
TRBJ2-7,TRBD1,NA,TRBV20-1,TGCAGTGCTGGACAGGGAACCGAGCAGTACTTC,CSAGQGTEQYF
TRBJ2-7,TRBD1,once,TRBV4-1,TGCGCCAGCAGCCAACGCACAGGGGGGTACGAGCAGTACTTC,CASSQRTGGYEQYF
TRBJ2-3,TRBD2,NA,TRBV11-2,TGTGCCAGCAGCTTCTCTCCCCCCCGACTAGCGGGGGGGCAATATACGCAGTATTTT,CASSFSPPRLAGGQYTQYF
TRBJ1-2,TRBD1,NA,TRBV28,TGTGCCAGCAGTTTACCGGGACAGGGGAACTATGGCTACACCTTC,CASSLPGQGNYGYTF
TRBJ2-1,NA,NA,TRBV4-2,TGTGCCAGCAGTCGGTTGCCCTACAATGAGCAGTTCTTC,CASSRLPYNEQFF
TRBJ1-1,NA,NA,TRBV4-3,TGCGCCAGCAGCCAAGACGGCAGGGGTTGGGCTGAAGCTTTCTTT,CASSQDGRGWAEAFF
TRBJ1-1,TRBD1,NA,TRBV6-5,TGTGCCAGCAGCTACGCGCCGGGACAGGGGGAAGCTTTCTTT,CASSYAPGQGEAFF
TRBJ1-2,TRBD1,NA,TRBV5-4,TGTGCCAGCAGCCCGAGACAGGGGGTTGGAGGCTACACCTTC,CASSPRQGVGGYTF
TRBJ2-3,NA,NA,TRBV7-9,TGTGCCAGCAGCTTATCACAGGGTACGCAGTATTTT,CASSLSQGTQYF
TRBJ2-2,TRBD2,once,TRBV11-2,TGTGCCAGCAGACCAGGGACTAGTTCCACCGGGGAGCTGTTTTTT,CASRPGTSSTGELFF
TRBJ2-3,TRBD2,NA,TRBV13,TGTGCCAGCAGCCTAGCGGGGGGGGTAAGGACAGATACGCAGTATTTT,CASSLAGGVRTDTQYF
TRBJ2-2,NA,NA,TRBV9,TGTGCCAGCAACGCAGGGAACACCGGGGAGCTGTTTTTT,CASNAGNTGELFF
TRBJ2-1,TRBD2,NA,TRBV5-1,TGCGCCAGCAGCTCGGGACTAGCTTACAATGAGCAGTTCTTC,CASSSGLAYNEQFF
TRBJ1-5,NA,few,TRBV6-5,TGTGCCAGCAGTCCCCAGGCGGGTCAGCCCCAGCATTTT,CASSPQAGQPQHF
TRBJ1-2,NA,NA,TRBV28,TGTGCCAGCAGCCCGACAGGTTTTAACTATGGCTACACCTTC,CASSPTGFNYGYTF
TRBJ2-7,NA,NA,TRBV29-1,TGCAGCGTCGGATCCCGGGACACGTACGAGCAGTACTTC,CSVGSRDTYEQYF
TRBJ2-1,TRBD1,NA,TRBV9,TGTGCCAGCAGCGTAGGACAGGGGCGCTACAATGAGCAGTTCTTC,CASSVGQGRYNEQFF
TRBJ2-5,TRBD2,NA,TRBV7-2,TGTGCCAGCAGCTTGGGACTAGCGGGGGGGCTAGAGACCCAGTACTTC,CASSLGLAGGLETQYF
TRBJ2-7,NA,NA,TRBV5-6,TGTGCCAGCAGCCAGGGTAATTCCTACGAGCAGTACTTC,CASSQGNSYEQYF
TRBJ2-5,NA,NA,TRBV29-1,TGCAGCGTGCGGGCCTTAGGAGAGACCCAGTACTTC,CSVRALGETQYF